The clone carrying this T cell receptor beta chain was observed a single time. Its target is unknown. Nominal health characterized the donors when sampled, though unrecorded immune exposures were likely. Per the germline V gene, CDR1 is MDHEN and CDR2 is SYDVKM. The CDR3 runs to 18 residues. The ends were cut back, 6 bases at V and 7 bases at J, with 30 bases in the middle. These data come from a study of cytomegalovirus exposure and HLA in healthy donors. Study-wide points: Later analysis identified a missense DCLRE1C variant that was linked to TCR beta V- and J-gene trimming. Follow-up analysis found HLA locus-dependent TCR association rates, highest for DRB1 and lowest for HLA-C. Rare TCR sequences predominated, though certain public TCRs were found in many donors.

Primers included in the PCR were 60 Vbeta and 13 Jbeta primers. Sequenced by immunoSEQ multiplex PCR; TCRdb stores in-frame clones only, minus some. The data hold roughly 100,000 clones, with 76% observed a single time. The sequencing input was PBMCs. The sequence was obtained from a man in his forties or fifties in good health and CMV-seronegative. The chain is built from TRBV28 and TRBJ1-2; perhaps TRBD1 as D (5 bases). CDR3 sequence reads: CASSGFRRQGVIFVGYTF. The CDR3 DNA sequence: TGTGCCAGCAGCGGATTTAGGAGACAAGGGGTTATTTTCGTTGGCTACACCTTC.